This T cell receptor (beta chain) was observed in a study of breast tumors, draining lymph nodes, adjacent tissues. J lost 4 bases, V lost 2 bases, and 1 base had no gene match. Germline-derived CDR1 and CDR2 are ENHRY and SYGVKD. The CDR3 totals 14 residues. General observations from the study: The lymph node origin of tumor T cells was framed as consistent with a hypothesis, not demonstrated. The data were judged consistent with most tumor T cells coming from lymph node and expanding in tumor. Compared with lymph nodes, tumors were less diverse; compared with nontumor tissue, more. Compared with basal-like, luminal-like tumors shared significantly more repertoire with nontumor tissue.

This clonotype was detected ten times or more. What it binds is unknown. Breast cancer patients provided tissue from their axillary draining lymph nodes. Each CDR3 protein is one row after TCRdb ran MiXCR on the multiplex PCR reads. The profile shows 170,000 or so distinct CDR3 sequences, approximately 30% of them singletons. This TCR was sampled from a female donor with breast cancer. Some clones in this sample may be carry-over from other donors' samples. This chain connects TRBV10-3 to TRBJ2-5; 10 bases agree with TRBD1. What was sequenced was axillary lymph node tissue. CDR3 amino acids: CAISEGTGVETQYF. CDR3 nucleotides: TGTGCCATCAGTGAGGGGACAGGGGTAGAGACCCAGTACTTC.